This is a list of T cell receptor beta chains from one sample in a study of blood T cells in healthy people across ages. Each CDR3 protein gets one entry after TCRdb re-called the 5' RACE reads with MiXCR. Among roughly 900,000 distinct CDR3 sequences, under 30% were seen once, and the ten largest hold around 15%. Sequenced input: blood. The receptors come from a woman older than 75 in good health. CDR3s include the opening cysteine and the closing phenylalanine or tryptophan. A D gene is named only where the DNA matches it firmly. Not every row has a clone size; where given, it reads once, few, many or a size class.

j_gene: TRBJ2-5; abundance: .; d_gene: .; v_gene: TRBV7-9; len: 12; CDR3nt: TGTGCCAGCAGCTTATTCAGGGAAGAGCAGTACTTC; CDR3aa: CASSLFREEQYF
j_gene: TRBJ2-1; abundance: .; d_gene: TRBD1; v_gene: TRBV10-3; len: 16; CDR3nt: TGTGTCATCAGGGATCAAGGGGGACAGGGCGGTAATGAGCAGTTCTTC; CDR3aa: CVIRDQGGQGGNEQFF
j_gene: TRBJ2-1; abundance: many; d_gene: .; v_gene: TRBV11-3; len: 13; CDR3nt: TGTGCCAGCAGCTTAGAGAACAGGGCACAGCAGTTCTTC; CDR3aa: CASSLENRAQQFF
j_gene: TRBJ2-1; abundance: few; d_gene: TRBD2; v_gene: TRBV20-1; len: 15; CDR3nt: TGCAGGCTTGCCGATAGCGGGGGCCACGGGAATGAGCAGTTCTTC; CDR3aa: CRLADSGGHGNEQFF
j_gene: TRBJ2-7; abundance: many; d_gene: .; v_gene: TRBV5-6; len: 12; CDR3nt: TGTGCCAGCAGCTCCTTACAATACGAGCAGTACTTC; CDR3aa: CASSSLQYEQYF
j_gene: TRBJ2-1; abundance: many; d_gene: TRBD2; v_gene: TRBV5-1; len: 16; CDR3nt: TGCGCCAGCAGCTCCGATAGCGGGGGGATGTACAATGAGCAGTTCTTC; CDR3aa: CASSSDSGGMYNEQFF
j_gene: TRBJ2-5; abundance: many; d_gene: .; v_gene: TRBV20-1; len: 14; CDR3nt: TGCAGTGCTAGGGATCGACTTTCCCAAGAGACCCAGTACTTC; CDR3aa: CSARDRLSQETQYF
j_gene: TRBJ1-1; abundance: .; d_gene: .; v_gene: TRBV7-9; len: 14; CDR3nt: TGTGCCAGCAGCTTAGTGTTCGAAGTCACTGAAGCTTTCTTT; CDR3aa: CASSLVFEVTEAFF
j_gene: TRBJ1-5; abundance: .; d_gene: .; v_gene: TRBV4-1; len: 16; CDR3nt: TGCGCCAGCAGCCAAGGGGCCGTCAGGGGCAATCAGCCCCGGCATTTT; CDR3aa: CASSQGAVRGNQPRHF
j_gene: TRBJ2-7; abundance: few; d_gene: TRBD1; v_gene: TRBV6-6; len: 15; CDR3nt: TGTGCCAGCTTCGGTCCCGGGACAGGGTTGCACGAGCAGTACTTC; CDR3aa: CASFGPGTGLHEQYF
j_gene: TRBJ2-1; abundance: few; d_gene: .; v_gene: TRBV11-3; len: 15; CDR3nt: TGTGCCAGCAGCCCCCATCTGTCCGGGTACAGGGAGCAGTTCTTC; CDR3aa: CASSPHLSGYREQFF
j_gene: TRBJ2-1; abundance: many; d_gene: .; v_gene: TRBV7-2; len: 11; CDR3nt: TGTGCCAGCAGCTTCCGGAGGGAGCAGTTCTTC; CDR3aa: CASSFRREQFF
j_gene: TRBJ1-2; abundance: many; d_gene: .; v_gene: TRBV5-1; len: 14; CDR3nt: TGCGCCAGCAGTCACCCGGGGACTAGCTATGGCTACACCTTC; CDR3aa: CASSHPGTSYGYTF
j_gene: TRBJ1-5; abundance: once; d_gene: .; v_gene: TRBV6-1; len: 18; CDR3nt: TGTGCCAGCAGCCTGGGACGGGGGAAGGGATATAGCAATCAGCCCCAGCATTTT; CDR3aa: CASSLGRGKGYSNQPQHF
j_gene: TRBJ2-2; abundance: few; d_gene: .; v_gene: TRBV5-5; len: 15; CDR3nt: TGTGCCAGCAGCCAGGGACCGGCGAACACCGGGGAGCTGTTTTTT; CDR3aa: CASSQGPANTGELFF
j_gene: TRBJ1-2; abundance: few; d_gene: TRBD1; v_gene: TRBV5-6; len: 15; CDR3nt: TGTGCCAGCAGCTTCCTCGAGACAGGGGCCTATGGCTACACCTTC; CDR3aa: CASSFLETGAYGYTF
j_gene: TRBJ2-2; abundance: many; d_gene: .; v_gene: TRBV12-3/TRBV12-4; len: 15; CDR3nt: TGTGCCAGCAGTTTCCGGGGCGGCAACACCGGGGAGCTGTTTTTT; CDR3aa: CASSFRGGNTGELFF
j_gene: TRBJ1-2; abundance: few; d_gene: .; v_gene: TRBV30; len: 12; CDR3nt: TGTGCCTGGAGTGTTTCCCTGAGTGGCTACACCTTC; CDR3aa: CAWSVSLSGYTF
j_gene: TRBJ2-7; abundance: many; d_gene: .; v_gene: TRBV20-1; len: 13; CDR3nt: TGCAGTGTTACCGCGGAGTCCTCCTACGAGCAGTACTTC; CDR3aa: CSVTAESSYEQYF
j_gene: TRBJ1-1; abundance: .; d_gene: .; v_gene: TRBV14; len: 13; CDR3nt: TGTGCCAGCAGCCAGACGGTGGTGGGTGAAGCTTTCTTT; CDR3aa: CASSQTVVGEAFF
j_gene: TRBJ1-2; abundance: few; d_gene: .; v_gene: TRBV28; len: 12; CDR3nt: TGTGCCAGCACCATACAGAGCTATGGCTACACCTTC; CDR3aa: CASTIQSYGYTF
j_gene: TRBJ2-5; abundance: .; d_gene: TRBD2; v_gene: TRBV20-1; len: 13; CDR3nt: TGCAGTGCTAGAAGGGCTAGCGGCCTCACCCAGTACTTC; CDR3aa: CSARRASGLTQYF
j_gene: TRBJ2-7; abundance: once; d_gene: .; v_gene: TRBV5-5; len: 15; CDR3nt: TGTGCCAGCAGCTTGGGTGCAGGGGTCCCCTACGAGCAGTACTTC; CDR3aa: CASSLGAGVPYEQYF
j_gene: TRBJ2-7; abundance: many; d_gene: .; v_gene: TRBV30; len: 13; CDR3nt: TGTGCCTGGAGTGACGGGGCCTCCTACGAGCAGTACTTC; CDR3aa: CAWSDGASYEQYF
j_gene: TRBJ2-5; abundance: many; d_gene: .; v_gene: TRBV11-2; len: 15; CDR3nt: TGTGCCAGCAGCTTAGATGGGTACTACCAAGAGACCCAGTACTTC; CDR3aa: CASSLDGYYQETQYF
j_gene: TRBJ1-2; abundance: once; d_gene: .; v_gene: TRBV30; len: 14; CDR3nt: TGTGCCTGGAGTGTAAACCCCCAGGGTGGAACCTACACCTTC; CDR3aa: CAWSVNPQGGTYTF
j_gene: TRBJ2-5; abundance: .; d_gene: .; v_gene: TRBV6-1; len: 13; CDR3nt: TGTGCCGGCAGTGAGCTTAGTACGGAGACCCAGTACTTC; CDR3aa: CAGSELSTETQYF
j_gene: TRBJ1-4; abundance: many; d_gene: .; v_gene: TRBV7-2; len: 14; CDR3nt: TGTGCCAGCAGCTTGCACGGAACTAATGAAAAACTGTTTTTT; CDR3aa: CASSLHGTNEKLFF
j_gene: TRBJ2-3; abundance: many; d_gene: TRBD1; v_gene: TRBV6-1; len: 15; CDR3nt: TGTGCCAGCAGTGTCGACAGGGGAAGCACAGATACGCAGTATTTT; CDR3aa: CASSVDRGSTDTQYF
j_gene: TRBJ2-1; abundance: .; d_gene: TRBD2; v_gene: TRBV4-2; len: 17; CDR3nt: TGTGCCAGCAGCCGAGGAATTCTAGCGGGGGCGGTATATGAGCAGTTCTTC; CDR3aa: CASSRGILAGAVYEQFF
j_gene: TRBJ2-5; abundance: many; d_gene: .; v_gene: TRBV5-1; len: 14; CDR3nt: TGCGCCAGCAGCTTCGCATCCTCCGCGGAGACCCAGTACTTC; CDR3aa: CASSFASSAETQYF
j_gene: TRBJ2-2; abundance: few; d_gene: .; v_gene: TRBV12-3/TRBV12-4; len: 17; CDR3nt: TGTGCCAGCAGCCGGTTACCAGGCCTTGGGGACACCGGGGAGCTGTTTTTT; CDR3aa: CASSRLPGLGDTGELFF
j_gene: TRBJ2-5; abundance: many; d_gene: .; v_gene: TRBV18; len: 14; CDR3nt: TGTGCCAGCTCACCGGAGTATGGGAAAGAGACCCAGTACTTC; CDR3aa: CASSPEYGKETQYF
j_gene: TRBJ1-5; abundance: many; d_gene: TRBD1; v_gene: TRBV6-1; len: 14; CDR3nt: TGTGCCAGCAGTGACGGGACAGTTAATCAGCCCCAGCATTTT; CDR3aa: CASSDGTVNQPQHF
j_gene: TRBJ2-4; abundance: .; d_gene: .; v_gene: TRBV21-1; len: 19; CDR3nt: TGTGCCAGCAGCAAGGGGAGTCGGGAAATAGCTATAGCCAAAAACATTCAGTACTTC; CDR3aa: CASSKGSREIAIAKNIQYF
j_gene: TRBJ2-5; abundance: many; d_gene: .; v_gene: TRBV7-2; len: 15; CDR3nt: TGTGCCAGCAGGGGTCCTCAGGGGGGCGATGAGACCCAGTACTTC; CDR3aa: CASRGPQGGDETQYF
j_gene: TRBJ2-7; abundance: many; d_gene: .; v_gene: TRBV5-1; len: 16; CDR3nt: TGCGCCAGCAGCGGAAGCTTCGGGACAACCCGCGTAGAGCAGTACTTC; CDR3aa: CASSGSFGTTRVEQYF
j_gene: TRBJ2-2; abundance: .; d_gene: TRBD1; v_gene: TRBV2; len: 15; CDR3nt: TGTGCCAGCAGAGATACAGGGGCGGCAGGCGGGGAGCTGTTTTTT; CDR3aa: CASRDTGAAGGELFF
j_gene: TRBJ2-3; abundance: few; d_gene: .; v_gene: TRBV24-1; len: 15; CDR3nt: TGTGCCACCAGTGATCCCAGGGAAACCGCAGATACGCAGTATTTT; CDR3aa: CATSDPRETADTQYF
j_gene: TRBJ2-7; abundance: .; d_gene: .; v_gene: TRBV5-1; len: 13; CDR3nt: TGCGCCAGCAGCTCCCGGGACCCCTACGAGCAGTACTTC; CDR3aa: CASSSRDPYEQYF
j_gene: TRBJ2-7; abundance: many; d_gene: TRBD1; v_gene: TRBV27; len: 16; CDR3nt: TGTGCCAGCAGTGCCCTCGCCGGGACAGGACTTTACGAGCAGTACTTC; CDR3aa: CASSALAGTGLYEQYF
j_gene: TRBJ2-2; abundance: few; d_gene: TRBD2; v_gene: TRBV5-1; len: 18; CDR3nt: TGCGCCAGCACCTTTGGACTAGCGGGGGGATCGAACACCGGGGAGCTGTTTTTT; CDR3aa: CASTFGLAGGSNTGELFF
j_gene: TRBJ1-5; abundance: few; d_gene: TRBD1; v_gene: TRBV11-2; len: 15; CDR3nt: TGTGCCAGCAGCTTAAACAGGGGAAACAATCAGCCCCAGCATTTT; CDR3aa: CASSLNRGNNQPQHF
j_gene: TRBJ2-5; abundance: many; d_gene: TRBD2; v_gene: TRBV20-1; len: 13; CDR3nt: TGCAGTGTTGCACTAGCGGGGAAAGAGACCCAGTACTTC; CDR3aa: CSVALAGKETQYF
j_gene: TRBJ2-7; abundance: once; d_gene: .; v_gene: TRBV12-3/TRBV12-4; len: 15; CDR3nt: TGCGCCAGCAGTTTCGCGGCTAGACCTTCCTACGAGCAGTACTTC; CDR3aa: CASSFAARPSYEQYF
j_gene: TRBJ2-2; abundance: .; d_gene: .; v_gene: TRBV2; len: 13; CDR3nt: TGTGCCAGCAAGGGGACCGTTGGCGGGGAGCTGTTTTTT; CDR3aa: CASKGTVGGELFF
j_gene: TRBJ1-2; abundance: .; d_gene: .; v_gene: TRBV24-1; len: 13; CDR3nt: TGTGCCACCAGTGATTCCTACGGGCAGGACCTCACCTTC; CDR3aa: CATSDSYGQDLTF
j_gene: TRBJ2-7; abundance: many; d_gene: TRBD2; v_gene: TRBV18; len: 16; CDR3nt: TGTGCCAGCTCACTGACTAGCGGGGGCATATCCTACGAGCAGTACTTC; CDR3aa: CASSLTSGGISYEQYF
j_gene: TRBJ2-1; abundance: once; d_gene: TRBD1; v_gene: TRBV19; len: 15; CDR3nt: TGTGCCAGTAGTACCCGGACAGGGGGCGAGAATGAGCAGTTCTTC; CDR3aa: CASSTRTGGENEQFF